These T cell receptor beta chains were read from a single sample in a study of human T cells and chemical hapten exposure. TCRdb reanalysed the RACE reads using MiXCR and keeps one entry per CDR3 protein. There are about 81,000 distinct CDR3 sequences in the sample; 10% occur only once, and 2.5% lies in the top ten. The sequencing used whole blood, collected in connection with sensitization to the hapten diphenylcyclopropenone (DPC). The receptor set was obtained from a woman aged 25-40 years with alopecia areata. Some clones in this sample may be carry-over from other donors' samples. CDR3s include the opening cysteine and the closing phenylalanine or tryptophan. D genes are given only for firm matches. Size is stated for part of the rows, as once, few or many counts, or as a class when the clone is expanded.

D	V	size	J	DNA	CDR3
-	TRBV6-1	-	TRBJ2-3	TGTGCCAGCAGGGACGGTAACACAGATACGCAGTATTTT	CASRDGNTDTQYF
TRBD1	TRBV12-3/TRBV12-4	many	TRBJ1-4	TGTGCCAGCGGACAGGGAAACAATGAAAAACTGTTTTTT	CASGQGNNEKLFF
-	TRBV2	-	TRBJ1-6	TGTGCCAGCAGTGAACAGTATTCACCCCTCCACTTT	CASSEQYSPLHF
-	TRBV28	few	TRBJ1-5	TGTGCCAGCACTATGGGGGGTTCTTGGCAGCCCCAGCATTTT	CASTMGGSWQPQHF
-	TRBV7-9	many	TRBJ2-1	TGTGCCAGCAGCTTAGATGCGGGCTACTACAATGAGCAGTTCTTC	CASSLDAGYYNEQFF
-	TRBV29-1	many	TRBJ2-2	TGCAGCGTTGCAGGGATTGACACCGGGGAGCTGTTTTTT	CSVAGIDTGELFF
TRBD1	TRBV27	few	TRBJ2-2	TGTGCCAGCAGCTCCGGGACAGGGGGCCTCGGGGAGCTGTTTTTT	CASSSGTGGLGELFF
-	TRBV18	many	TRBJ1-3	TGTGCCAGCTCGGGGACGAGCTCTGGAAACACCATATATTTT	CASSGTSSGNTIYF
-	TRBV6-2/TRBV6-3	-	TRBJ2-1	TGTGCCAGTAGCTTGTGGAATGAGCAGTTCTTC	CASSLWNEQFF
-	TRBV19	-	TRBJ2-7	TGTGCCAGTAGTCCTTCCGGGACGGCCTACGAGCAGTACTTC	CASSPSGTAYEQYF
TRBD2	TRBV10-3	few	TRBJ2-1	TGTGCCATCAGACCGGGACTAGCGGGACCCGAATTGGACTTC	CAIRPGLAGPELDF
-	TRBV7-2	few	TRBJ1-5	TGTGCCAGCAGCTTAGATCTTCAGCCCCAGCATTTT	CASSLDLQPQHF
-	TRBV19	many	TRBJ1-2	TGTGCCAGTAGCCGGGACACGGCGACCTATGGCTACACCTTC	CASSRDTATYGYTF
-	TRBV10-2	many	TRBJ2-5	TGCGCCAGCAGTGGGGGTACCCAAGAGACCCAGTACTTC	CASSGGTQETQYF
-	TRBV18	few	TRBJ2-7	TGTGCCAGCTCACCGGGCTCCAGCTCCTACGAGCAGTACTTC	CASSPGSSSYEQYF
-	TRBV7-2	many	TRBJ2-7	TGTGCCAGCAGCTTAATGGGCCTGAGCTCCTACGAGCAGTACTTC	CASSLMGLSSYEQYF
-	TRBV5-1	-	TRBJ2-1	TGCGCCAGCAGCCTCCAGGATGAGCAGTTCTTC	CASSLQDEQFF
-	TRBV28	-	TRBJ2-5	TGTGCCAGCAGGGGGACGGGTTCGGGGGAGACCCAGTACTTC	CASRGTGSGETQYF
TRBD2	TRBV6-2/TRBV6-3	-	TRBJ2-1	TGTGCCAGCAGTTACCCCCCGGGCCAGCGGGGCAATGAGCAGTTCTTC	CASSYPPGQRGNEQFF
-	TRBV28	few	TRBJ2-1	TGTGCCAGCGGGTACAATGAGCAGTTCTTC	CASGYNEQFF
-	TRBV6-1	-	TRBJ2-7	TGTGCCAGCAGTGAAGGGAGGAGGGAAGGGCAGTACTTC	CASSEGRREGQYF
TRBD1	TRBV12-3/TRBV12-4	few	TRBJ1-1	TGTGCCAGCAGTTTACAGACAGGGCGCACTGAAGCTTTCTTT	CASSLQTGRTEAFF